Sequencing of this T cell receptor (beta chain) was carried out in a study of multiple sclerosis patients with progressive multifocal leukoencephalopathy. Germline V gene data show CDR1 as SQVTM and CDR2 as ANQGSEA. Trimming pared 4 bases from V and 6 bases from J, leaving 9 bases between. This CDR3 comprises 11 residues. Sequencing was performed with immunoSEQ multiplex PCR; in TCRdb, only in-frame clones are kept and a portion is missing. The table lists approximately 30,000 clones, about 91% of them singletons. Indicated time point: time of PML onset. The V gene is TRBV29-1, the J gene TRBJ1-1; D ambiguous. The specimen comprised PBMCs, sampled from a patient treated with natalizumab. This sequence originates from a woman aged 35 to 49 with progressive multifocal leukoencephalopathy. The CDR3 is CSVVPGAEAFF. CDR3 DNA: TGCAGCGTTGTTCCTGGTGCTGAAGCTTTCTTT.